This T cell receptor (beta chain) emerged from a study of T cells expressing NK-cell markers. At the level of the study: Sequencing of TCR beta repertoires drew on sorted CD3+CD56+NKG2C+, CD3+CD56+NKG2C- and CD3+CD56-NKG2C+ T cells. Seven of the eight sequenced donors were classified as HCMV-seropositive, and one was classified as seronegative.

The CDR3 has 12 amino acids. Per the germline V gene, CDR1 is DFQATT and CDR2 is SNEGSKA (reference sequence). Of note for this clonotype: Antigen: not known.

Regarding the study as a whole: Dominant NKG2C+ clonotype frequencies of roughly 1.0-8% of CD8+ T cells were measured in over 5 donors.

One entry per CDR3 protein, without DNA, is what TCRdb gives after re-calling the 5' RACE reads. The repertoire table contains about 160,000 distinct CDR3 sequences. V usage is TRBV20-1 and J usage is TRBJ2-5; the TCRdb call, TRBD2, lacks DNA for checking. The sample was blood T cells: a sorted CD56 or NKG2C T cell subset, CD4+ or CD8+ T cells, or bulk PBMC T cells (not recorded which). The receptor comes from a man aged 18 to 69 in good health. The CDR3: CSSGGPMETQYF.